The T cell receptor (beta chain) described here comes from a study of T cell responses to AZD1222 COVID-19 vaccine (dated by TCRdb to the early 2020s). Broadly, across the study: Because spike-specific TCR depth and breadth did not differ between the two schedules, AZD1222 recipients who got a second dose at roughly 4 weeks were pooled with those who got a second dose at roughly 12 weeks. A total of about 240 trial participants underwent TCR sequencing, of whom around 200 received two doses of AZD1222 and approximately 25 received two doses of the MenACWY control vaccine. Enrollment into the trials was organized by age into subgroups of 18-55, 56-69 and 70-plus years, and those subgroups contained approximately 150, 30 and 60 TCR-sequenced participants, respectively.

Concerning this clone itself: The antigen it recognizes is unknown. No qualities accompany the bases; no much larger clone lies one base away.

The time point label here, explained by the study, means: baseline before first vaccination. Vaccinee samples were obtained from the UK trials COV001 and COV002, which included a single-blind randomized controlled phase 2/3 trial of AZD1222 (ChAdOx1 nCoV-19) in healthy adults. For TCRbeta chain sequencing, PBMC samples from trial participants were taken at day 0 and at day 28 after the second dose. The CDR3 regions of human TCRbeta chains were analyzed by immunosequencing. The authors' analysis ran thus. TCRs in the repertoires were matched against a reference library of SARS-CoV-2-specific TCRs that had been generated with the MIRA antigen-specificity platform. Breadth was defined as the fraction of unique TCRs that were SARS-CoV-2-associated. Depth was defined as the fraction of total T cells that were SARS-CoV-2-associated. Using the MIRA data, each spike-specific TCR was mapped to the spike region that the TCR reacts to and placed in a CD4 or CD8 class. Log10-transformed breadth and depth values were compared by one-way ANOVA with Sidak's multiple comparisons tests. Drawn from immuneACCESS, this table holds only the in-frame rearrangements with V and J called that TCRdb kept. Clones are partly lost; checked studies trace under half to an unresolved V gene and leave the rest unexplained. V and J calls plus clone size are reproduced from that table; the DNA served to infer D and trimming. The sample contains around 140,000 clones, 80% to 90% of them found a single time. Jointly, the top ten make up around 1.6% of the sample.

General findings and caveats noted by the study authors: Participants were mostly white British, with more females than males. The authors suggested clonal diversity may have been underestimated. Vaccine-associated CD4 TCRs spanned the whole spike protein, with dominant responses in regions 160-218 and 743-854. Reportedly, close to half of the unique spike-specific TCRs recognized epitopes lying outside the regions that are mutated in the B.1.351 and B.1.1.7 variants. A significant rise in spike-specific TCR breadth and depth was observed after two AZD1222 doses relative to day 0 and relative to MenACWY recipients. Conclusions about previously exposed vaccinees are limited, since just six AZD1222 recipients were seropositive for SARS-CoV-2 at baseline. The 56-69-year group was small, and its depth increase did not reach significance, likely because of low power. Because no samples from the day 14 peak response were available, repertoires could be characterized only after the peak T cell response.

The clonotype comes from an adult in good health. The sample here was peripheral blood, taken on day 0 of AZD1222 vaccination.

CDR3 reads: CAWNRQGENYGYTF. The DNA sequence is given as TGTGCCTGGAACCGACAGGGAGAGAACTATGGCTACACCTTC. The sequence is built from TRBV30 and TRBJ1-2, with 7 middle bases fitting TRBD1. Trimming leaves V shorter by 4 bases and J shorter by 2 bases, with the junction holding 7 bases beyond the gene matches. The CDR3 spans 14 residues, from the cysteine through the phenylalanine. CDR3 DNA only is kept here, 42 bases in frame from base 1. CDR1 and CDR2 (GTSNPN, SVGIG) derive from the germline V gene (reference sequence). The CDR3, completed at both ends by the reference TRBV30 and TRBJ1-2 genes, gives the full variable domain SQTIHQWPATLVQPVGSPLSLECTVEGTSNPNLYWYRQAAGRGLQLLFYSVGIGQISSEVPQNLSASRPQDRQFILSSKKLLLSDSGFYLCAWNRQGENYGYTFGSGTRLTVV.